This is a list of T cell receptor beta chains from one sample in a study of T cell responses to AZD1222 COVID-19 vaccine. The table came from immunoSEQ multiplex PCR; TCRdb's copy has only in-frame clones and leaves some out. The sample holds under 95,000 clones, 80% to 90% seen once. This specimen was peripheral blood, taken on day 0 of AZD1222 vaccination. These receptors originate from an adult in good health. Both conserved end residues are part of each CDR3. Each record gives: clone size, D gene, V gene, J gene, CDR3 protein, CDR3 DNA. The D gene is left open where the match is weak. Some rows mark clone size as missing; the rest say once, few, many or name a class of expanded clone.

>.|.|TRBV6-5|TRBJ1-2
CASSPGTGSNYGYTF
TGTGCCAGCAGTCCCGGGACGGGATCTAACTATGGCTACACCTTC
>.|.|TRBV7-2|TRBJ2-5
CASSFRGRETQYF
TGTGCCAGCAGCTTTCGCGGGCGGGAGACCCAGTACTTC
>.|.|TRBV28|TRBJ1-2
CASSLAAGANYGYTF
TGTGCCAGCAGTTTAGCGGCAGGGGCTAACTATGGCTACACCTTC
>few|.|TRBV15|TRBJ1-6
CATSRDTGNSPLHF
TGTGCCACCAGCAGAGACACTGGGAATTCACCCCTCCACTTT
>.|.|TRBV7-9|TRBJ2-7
CASSSSPGGHEQYF
TGTGCCAGCAGCTCGTCCCCTGGGGGCCACGAGCAGTACTTC
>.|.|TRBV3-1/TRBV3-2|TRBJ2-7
CASSPTQTSYEQYF
TGTGCCAGCAGCCCAACGCAGACCTCCTACGAGCAGTACTTC
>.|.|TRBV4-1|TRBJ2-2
CASSQVLGIRTGELFF
TGCGCCAGCAGCCAAGTGTTAGGGATACGCACCGGGGAGCTGTTTTTT
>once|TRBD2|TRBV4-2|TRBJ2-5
CASSKETGTSGSWGETQYF
TGTGCCAGCAGCAAAGAAACCGGGACTAGCGGGAGCTGGGGCGAGACCCAGTACTTC
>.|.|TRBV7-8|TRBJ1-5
CASSLGTWGQPQHF
TGTGCCAGCAGCTTAGGGACATGGGGTCAGCCCCAGCATTTT
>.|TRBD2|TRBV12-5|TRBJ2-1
CASGLVLAGEGNEQFF
TGTGCTAGTGGTTTGGTGTTAGCGGGAGAGGGCAATGAGCAGTTCTTC
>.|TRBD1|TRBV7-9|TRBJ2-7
CASSPGQGRAGEQYF
TGTGCCAGCAGTCCAGGACAGGGGAGGGCAGGGGAGCAGTACTTC
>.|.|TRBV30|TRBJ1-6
CAWGIGTVYNSPLHF
TGTGCCTGGGGTATCGGGACGGTCTATAATTCACCCCTCCACTTT
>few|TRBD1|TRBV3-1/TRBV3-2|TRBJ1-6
CASSSRTGLWTPLHF
TGTGCCAGCAGCTCACGGACAGGGCTTTGGACACCCCTCCACTTT
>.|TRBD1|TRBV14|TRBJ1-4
CASSQRLGTGFEKLFF
TGTGCCAGCAGCCAACGATTGGGGACAGGGTTCGAAAAACTGTTTTTT
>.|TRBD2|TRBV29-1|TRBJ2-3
CSVVSGRTDTQYF
TGCAGCGTTGTTAGCGGGAGAACAGATACGCAGTATTTT
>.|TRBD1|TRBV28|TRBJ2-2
CASSPGQTRGWLFF
TGTGCCAGCAGTCCGGGACAGACAAGGGGGTGGCTGTTTTTT
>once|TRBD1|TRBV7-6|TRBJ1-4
CASSVDRGREKLFF
TGTGCCAGCAGCGTCGACAGGGGGCGCGAAAAACTGTTTTTT
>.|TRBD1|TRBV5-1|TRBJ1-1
CASTRDNNRGNTEAFF
TGCGCCAGCACCAGGGACAACAACAGGGGGAACACTGAAGCTTTCTTT
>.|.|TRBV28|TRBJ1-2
CASSGNYGYTF
TGTGCCAGTTCTGGGAACTATGGCTACACCTTC
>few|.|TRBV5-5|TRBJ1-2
CASSTDAASYGYTF
TGTGCCAGCAGCACGGATGCTGCGAGCTATGGCTACACCTTC
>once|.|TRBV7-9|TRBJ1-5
CASSPIDQPQHF
TGTGCCAGCAGCCCTATCGATCAGCCCCAGCATTTT
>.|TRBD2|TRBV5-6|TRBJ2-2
CASSLVGKGGRTGELFF
TGTGCCAGCAGCTTGGTGGGTAAGGGCGGGAGGACCGGGGAGCTGTTTTTT
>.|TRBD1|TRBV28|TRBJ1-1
CASSFWDSNTEAFF
TGTGCCAGCAGTTTCTGGGACAGTAACACTGAAGCTTTCTTT
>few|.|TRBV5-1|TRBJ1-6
CASSLGRDNSPLHF
TGCGCCAGCAGCTTGGGCAGGGATAATTCACCCCTCCACTTT
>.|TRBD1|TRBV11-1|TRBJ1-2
CASSSPGQDGRYTF
TGTGCCAGCAGCTCCCCGGGACAGGATGGGCGCTACACCTTC
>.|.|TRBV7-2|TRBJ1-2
CASRLGTHYGYTF
TGTGCCAGCAGACTAGGGACTCACTATGGCTACACCTTC
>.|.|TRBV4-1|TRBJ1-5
CASSPDPRGRGNQPQHF
TGCGCCAGCAGCCCTGACCCCCGGGGCCGTGGAAATCAGCCCCAGCATTTT
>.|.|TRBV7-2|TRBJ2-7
CASSVDREVTYEQYF
TGTGCCAGCAGCGTCGACAGGGAGGTAACCTACGAGCAGTACTTC
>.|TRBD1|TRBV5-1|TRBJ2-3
CASSLGGQGTDTQYF
TGCGCCAGCAGCTTGGGTGGACAGGGCACAGATACGCAGTATTTT
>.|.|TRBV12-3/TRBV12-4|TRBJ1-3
CASSFNGGNTIYF
TGTGCCAGCAGTTTTAATGGAGGAAACACCATATATTTT
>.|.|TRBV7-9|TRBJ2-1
CASSLAPAAALGDEQFF
TGTGCCAGCAGCTTAGCGCCCGCCGCTGCCCTCGGCGATGAGCAGTTCTTC
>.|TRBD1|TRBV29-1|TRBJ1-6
CSVGTGGNSPLHF
TGCAGCGTGGGGACAGGAGGGAATTCACCCCTCCACTTT